Sequencing of this TCR beta chain was carried out in a study of Ad26.COV2.S vaccination and SARS-CoV-2 variants. At the level of the study: The trial was COV1001 and the donor's arm was Ad26.COV2.S. The study gave Ad26.COV2.S intramuscularly, once or twice 56 days apart. Regarding the study as a whole: It was found that vaccine and placebo recipients had similar non-spike TCR breadth. People who got the vaccine had more spike-specific TCR breadth than people who got placebo.

CDR1 is KGHDR and CDR2 is SFDVKD in the germline V gene. The CDR3 consists of 16 residues. J was trimmed by 5 bases and V by 4 bases; bases with no gene match: 7. This sample's treatment: some 19 received Ad26.COV2.S at low or high dose, single or two shots; about 5 received placebo; per-sample allocation not given. Specimens were obtained on day 63 following the first vaccine or placebo injection. As to this clone: The target antigen is unknown.

Sequencing was performed with immunoSEQ multiplex PCR; in TCRdb, only in-frame clones are kept and a portion is missing. This table has hundreds of thousands of clones, roughly 90% appearing once. The input for sequencing was peripheral blood, taken in a trial of Ad26.COV2.S vaccine versus placebo. J is TRBJ2-2 and V is TRBV24-1; 9 nucleotides agree with TRBD1. The sequence was collected from a person between 18 and 65 years old who received the Ad26.COV2.S COVID-19 vaccine or a placebo. The chain's CDR3 is CATSDPNRGRTGELFF. Written as DNA, the CDR3 is TGTGCCACCAGTGACCCGAACAGGGGGCGGACCGGGGAGCTGTTTTTT.